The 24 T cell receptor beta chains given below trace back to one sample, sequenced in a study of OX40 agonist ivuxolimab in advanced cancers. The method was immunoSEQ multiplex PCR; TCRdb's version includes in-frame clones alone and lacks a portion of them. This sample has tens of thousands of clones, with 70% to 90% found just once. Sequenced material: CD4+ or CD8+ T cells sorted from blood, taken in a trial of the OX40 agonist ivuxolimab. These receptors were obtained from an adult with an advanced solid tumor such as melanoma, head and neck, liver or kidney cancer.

The DNA for the CDR3 is TGCGCCAGCAGCCTAGGGACAGCGAACACTGAAGCTTTCTTT. It encodes CASSLGTANTEAFF. This rearrangement joins TRBV5-1 to TRBJ1-1; TRBD1 agrees at 7 bases. CDR3 size: 14 residues. J gave up 1 base and V 4 bases, and 4 bases lay outside the gene matches. CDR1 is SGHRS and CDR2 is YFSETQ in the germline V gene.

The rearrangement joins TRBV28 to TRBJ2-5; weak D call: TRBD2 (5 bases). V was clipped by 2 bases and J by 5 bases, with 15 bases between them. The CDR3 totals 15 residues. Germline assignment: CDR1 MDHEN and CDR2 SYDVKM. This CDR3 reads CASSLPITSLETQYF. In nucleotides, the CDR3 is TGTGCCAGCAGTTTACCAATAACTAGTTTGGAGACCCAGTACTTC.

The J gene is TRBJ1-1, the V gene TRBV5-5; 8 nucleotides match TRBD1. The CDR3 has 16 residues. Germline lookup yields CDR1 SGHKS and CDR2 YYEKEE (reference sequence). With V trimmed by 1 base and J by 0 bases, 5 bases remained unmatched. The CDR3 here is CASSLRAGGMNTEAFF. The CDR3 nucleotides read TGTGCCAGCAGCTTGCGGGCAGGGGGCATGAACACTGAAGCTTTCTTT.

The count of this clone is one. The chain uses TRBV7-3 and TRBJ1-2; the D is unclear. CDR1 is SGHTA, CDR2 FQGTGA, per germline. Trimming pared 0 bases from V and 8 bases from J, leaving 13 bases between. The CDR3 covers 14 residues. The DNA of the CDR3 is TGTGCCAGCAGCTTAACGAGGCTGACGGGCGGCTACACCTTC. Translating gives CASSLTRLTGGYTF.

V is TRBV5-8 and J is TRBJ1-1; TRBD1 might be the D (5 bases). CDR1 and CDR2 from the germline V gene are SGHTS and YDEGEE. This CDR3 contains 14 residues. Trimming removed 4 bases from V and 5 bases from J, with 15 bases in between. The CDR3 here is CASSRRRGYTEAFF. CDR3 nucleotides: TGTGCCAGCAGCCGCCGGAGGGGCTATACTGAAGCTTTCTTT.

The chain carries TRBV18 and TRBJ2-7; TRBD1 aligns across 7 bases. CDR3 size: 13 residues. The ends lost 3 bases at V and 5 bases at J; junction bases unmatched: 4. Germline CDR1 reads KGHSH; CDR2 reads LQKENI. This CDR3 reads CASSPTGNNEQYF. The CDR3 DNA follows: TGTGCCAGCTCACCGACAGGGAATAACGAGCAGTACTTC.

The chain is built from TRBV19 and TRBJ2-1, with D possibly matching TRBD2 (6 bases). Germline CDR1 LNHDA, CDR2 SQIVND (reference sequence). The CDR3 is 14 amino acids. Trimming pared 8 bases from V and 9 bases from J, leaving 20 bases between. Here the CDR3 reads CASRLTGESFEQFF. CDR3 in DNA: TGTGCCAGTCGTCTAACGGGAGAGTCGTTTGAGCAGTTCTTC.

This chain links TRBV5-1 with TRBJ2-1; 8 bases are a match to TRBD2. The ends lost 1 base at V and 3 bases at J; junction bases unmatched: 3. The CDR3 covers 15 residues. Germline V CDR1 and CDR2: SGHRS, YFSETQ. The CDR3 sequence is CASSLSLADYNEQFF. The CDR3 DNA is TGCGCCAGCAGCTTGTCACTAGCGGACTACAATGAGCAGTTCTTC.

CDR3 in amino acids: CASITGIGELFF. CDR3 bases: TGTGCCAGCATCACGGGAATCGGGGAGCTGTTTTTT. The chain joins TRBV6-6 to TRBJ2-2; TRBD2 might be the D (5 bases). Germline loops: CDR1 MNHNY, CDR2 SVGAGI (reference sequence). CDR3 length: 12 residues. The V gene lost 7 bases and the J gene lost 7 bases, with 10 bases spanning the gap.

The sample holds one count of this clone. The CDR3 DNA follows: TGTGCCAGCAGCTTACCGACAGGGGGCCTAGAGACCCAGTACTTC. Encoded protein: CASSLPTGGLETQYF. The chain couples TRBV7-2 to TRBJ2-5; TRBD1 matches 10 bases. This CDR3 has 15 residues. Germline lookup yields CDR1 SGHTA and CDR2 FQGNSA. V shed 2 bases, J shed 4 bases, and the junction held 4 bases outside the gene matches.

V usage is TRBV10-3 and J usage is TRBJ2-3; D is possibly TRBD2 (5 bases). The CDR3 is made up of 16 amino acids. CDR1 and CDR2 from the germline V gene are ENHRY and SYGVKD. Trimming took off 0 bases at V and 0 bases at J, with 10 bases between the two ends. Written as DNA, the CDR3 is TGTGCCATCAGTGAGTCAGGGCGGGCTAGCACAGATACGCAGTATTTT. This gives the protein CAISESGRASTDTQYF.

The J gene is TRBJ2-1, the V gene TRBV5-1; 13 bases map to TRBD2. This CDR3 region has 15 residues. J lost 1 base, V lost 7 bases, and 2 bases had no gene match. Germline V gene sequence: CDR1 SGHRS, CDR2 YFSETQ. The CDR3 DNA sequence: TGCGCCAGCGGGACTAGCGGGGCTTCCTACAATGAGCAGTTCTTC. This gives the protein CASGTSGASYNEQFF. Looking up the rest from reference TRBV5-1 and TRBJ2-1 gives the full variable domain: KAGVTQTPRYLIKTRGQQVTLSCSPISGHRSVSWYQQTPGQGLQFLFEYFSETQRNKGNFPGRFSGRQFSNSRSEMNVSTLELGDSALYLCASGTSGASYNEQFFGPGTRLTVL.

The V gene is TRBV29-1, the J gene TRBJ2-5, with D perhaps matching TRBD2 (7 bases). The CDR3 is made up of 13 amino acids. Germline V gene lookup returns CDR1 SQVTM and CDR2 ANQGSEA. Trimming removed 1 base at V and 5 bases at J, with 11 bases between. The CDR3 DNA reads TGCAGCGTTGAAGGGGGGGGCTGGGAGACCCAGTACTTC. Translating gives CSVEGGGWETQYF.

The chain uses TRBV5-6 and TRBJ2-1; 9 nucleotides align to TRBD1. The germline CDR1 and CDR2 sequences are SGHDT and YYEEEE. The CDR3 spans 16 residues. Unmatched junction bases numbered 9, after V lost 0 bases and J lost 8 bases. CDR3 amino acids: CASSLAGTGYGDEQFF. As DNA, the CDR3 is TGTGCCAGCAGCTTGGCCGGGACAGGGTACGGCGATGAGCAGTTCTTC.

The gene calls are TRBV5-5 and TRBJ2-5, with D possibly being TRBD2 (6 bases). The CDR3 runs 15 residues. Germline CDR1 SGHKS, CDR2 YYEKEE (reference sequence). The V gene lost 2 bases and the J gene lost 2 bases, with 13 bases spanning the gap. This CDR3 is CASSLFRREQETQYF. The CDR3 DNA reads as TGTGCCAGCAGCTTATTTCGACGGGAGCAAGAGACCCAGTACTTC.

In nucleotides, the CDR3 is TGTGCCAGTAGTATCGAACGGCAAGAGACCCAGTACTTC. This codes for CASSIERQETQYF. The chain joins TRBV19 to TRBJ2-5, with unresolved D. Germline assignment: CDR1 LNHDA and CDR2 SQIVND (reference sequence). Trimming took 3 bases from V and 2 from J, leaving 7 bases between them. This CDR3 spans 13 amino acids.

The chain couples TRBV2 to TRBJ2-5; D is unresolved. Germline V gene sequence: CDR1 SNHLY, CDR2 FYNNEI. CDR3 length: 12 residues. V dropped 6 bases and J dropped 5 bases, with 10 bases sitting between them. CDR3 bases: TGTGCCAGCAGAAACCTAATCGAGACCCAGTACTTC. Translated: CASRNLIETQYF.

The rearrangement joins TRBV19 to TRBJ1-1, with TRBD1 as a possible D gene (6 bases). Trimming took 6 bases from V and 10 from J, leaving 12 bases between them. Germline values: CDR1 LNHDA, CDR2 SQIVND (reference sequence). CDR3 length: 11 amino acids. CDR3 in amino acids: CASRKQGLAFF. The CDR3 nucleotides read TGTGCCAGTAGGAAGCAGGGGTTAGCTTTCTTT.

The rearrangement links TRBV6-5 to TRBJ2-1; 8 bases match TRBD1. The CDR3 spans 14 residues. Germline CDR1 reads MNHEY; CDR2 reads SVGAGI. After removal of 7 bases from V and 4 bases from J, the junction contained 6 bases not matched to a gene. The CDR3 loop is CASISRDRYNEQFF. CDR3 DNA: TGTGCCAGCATCTCCCGGGACAGGTACAATGAGCAGTTCTTC.

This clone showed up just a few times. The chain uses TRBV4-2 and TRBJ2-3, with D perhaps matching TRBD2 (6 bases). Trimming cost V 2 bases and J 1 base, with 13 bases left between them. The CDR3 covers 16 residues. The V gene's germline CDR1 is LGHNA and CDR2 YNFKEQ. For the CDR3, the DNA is TGTGCCAGCAGCCAACTCCGGGAGCGGCGCACAGATACGCAGTATTTT. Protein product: CASSQLRERRTDTQYF.

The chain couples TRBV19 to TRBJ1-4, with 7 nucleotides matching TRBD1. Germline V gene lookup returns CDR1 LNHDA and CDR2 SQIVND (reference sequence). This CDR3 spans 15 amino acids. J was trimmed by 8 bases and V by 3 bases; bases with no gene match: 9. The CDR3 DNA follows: TGTGCCAGTAGTATTTCCGGGACAGCGAGGGAAAAACTGTTTTTT. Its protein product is CASSISGTAREKLFF.

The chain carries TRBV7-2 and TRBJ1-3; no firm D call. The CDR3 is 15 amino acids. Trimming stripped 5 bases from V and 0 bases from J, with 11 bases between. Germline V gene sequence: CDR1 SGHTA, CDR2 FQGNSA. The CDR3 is CASSPTPPSGNTIYF. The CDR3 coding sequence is TGTGCCAGCAGCCCTACGCCGCCCTCTGGAAACACCATATATTTT.

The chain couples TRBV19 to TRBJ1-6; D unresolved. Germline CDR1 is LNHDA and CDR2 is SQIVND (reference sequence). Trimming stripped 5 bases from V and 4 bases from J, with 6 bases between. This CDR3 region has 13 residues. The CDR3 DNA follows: TGTGCCAGTAGTCGGGTATATAATTCACCCCTCCACTTT. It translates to CASSRVYNSPLHF.

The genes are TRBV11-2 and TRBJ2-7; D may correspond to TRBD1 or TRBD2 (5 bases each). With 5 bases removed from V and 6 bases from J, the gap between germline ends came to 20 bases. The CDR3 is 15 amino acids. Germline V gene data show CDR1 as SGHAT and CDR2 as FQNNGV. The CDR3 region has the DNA TGTGCCAGCAGCGCCTATGCCGGGTACGGGGCCGAGCAGTACTTC. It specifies CASSAYAGYGAEQYF.